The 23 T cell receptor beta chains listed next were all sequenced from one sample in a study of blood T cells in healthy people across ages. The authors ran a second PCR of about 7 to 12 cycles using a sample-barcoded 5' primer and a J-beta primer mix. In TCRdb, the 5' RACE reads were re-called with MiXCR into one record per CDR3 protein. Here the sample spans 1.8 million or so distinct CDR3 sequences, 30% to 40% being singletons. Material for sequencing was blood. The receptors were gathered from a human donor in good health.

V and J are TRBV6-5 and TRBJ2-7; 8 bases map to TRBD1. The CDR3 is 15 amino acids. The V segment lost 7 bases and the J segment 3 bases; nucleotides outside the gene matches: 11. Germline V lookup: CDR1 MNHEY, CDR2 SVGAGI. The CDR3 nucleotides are TGTGCCAGCACCGGAGGAGGGACAGGTTACTACGAGCAGTACTTC. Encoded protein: CASTGGGTGYYEQYF.

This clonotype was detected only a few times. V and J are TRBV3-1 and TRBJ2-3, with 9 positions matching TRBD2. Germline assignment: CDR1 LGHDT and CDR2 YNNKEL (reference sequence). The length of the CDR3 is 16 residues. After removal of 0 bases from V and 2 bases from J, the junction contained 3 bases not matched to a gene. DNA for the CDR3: TGTGCCAGCAGCCAAGAAGCGGGGGGCAACACAGATACGCAGTATTTT. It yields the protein CASSQEAGGNTDTQYF.

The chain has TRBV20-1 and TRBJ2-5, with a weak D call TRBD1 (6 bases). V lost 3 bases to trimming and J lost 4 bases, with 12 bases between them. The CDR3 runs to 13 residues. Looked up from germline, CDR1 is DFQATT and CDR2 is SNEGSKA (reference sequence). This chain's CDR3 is CSASRGSRETQYF. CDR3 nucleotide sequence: TGCAGTGCTAGTAGGGGGTCGAGAGAGACCCAGTACTTC.

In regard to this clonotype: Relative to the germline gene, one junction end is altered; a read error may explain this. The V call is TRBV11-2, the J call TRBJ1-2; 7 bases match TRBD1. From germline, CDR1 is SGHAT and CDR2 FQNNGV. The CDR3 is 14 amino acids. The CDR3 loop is CPSSLLQGVYGYTF. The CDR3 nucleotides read TGTCCCAGCAGCTTACTTCAGGGGGTCTATGGCTACACCTTC.

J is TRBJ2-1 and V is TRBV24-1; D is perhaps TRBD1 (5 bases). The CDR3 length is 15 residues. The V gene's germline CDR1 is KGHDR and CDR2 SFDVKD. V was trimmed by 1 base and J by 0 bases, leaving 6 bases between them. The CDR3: CATSDFDSSYNEQFF. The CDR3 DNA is TGTGCCACCAGTGATTTTGACAGCTCCTACAATGAGCAGTTCTTC.

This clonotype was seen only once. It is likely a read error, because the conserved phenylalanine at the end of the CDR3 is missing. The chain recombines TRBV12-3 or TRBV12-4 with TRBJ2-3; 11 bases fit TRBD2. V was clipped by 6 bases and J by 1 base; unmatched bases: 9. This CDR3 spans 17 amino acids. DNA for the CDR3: TGTGCCAGCAGCTCCGTTCTAGCGGGGGGAGGCACAGATACGCAGTATTCT. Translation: CASSSVLAGGGTDTQYS.

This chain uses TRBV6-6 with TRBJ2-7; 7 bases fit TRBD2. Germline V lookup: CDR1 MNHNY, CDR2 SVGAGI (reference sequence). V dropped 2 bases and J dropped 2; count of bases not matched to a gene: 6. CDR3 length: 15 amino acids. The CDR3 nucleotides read TGTGCCAGCAGTTACGCAGGACTAGATCCCTACGAGCAGTACTTC. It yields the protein CASSYAGLDPYEQYF.

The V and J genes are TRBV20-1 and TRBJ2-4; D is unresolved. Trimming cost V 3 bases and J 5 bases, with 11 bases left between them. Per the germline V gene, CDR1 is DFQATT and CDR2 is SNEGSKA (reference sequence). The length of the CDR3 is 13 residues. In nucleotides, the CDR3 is TGCAGTGCTAGGGAAAGACGCGAAAACATTCAGTACTTC. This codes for CSARERRENIQYF.

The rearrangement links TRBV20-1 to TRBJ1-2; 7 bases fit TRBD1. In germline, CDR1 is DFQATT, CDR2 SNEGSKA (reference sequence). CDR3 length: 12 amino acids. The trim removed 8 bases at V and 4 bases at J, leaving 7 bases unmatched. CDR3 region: CSTPTGVYGYTF. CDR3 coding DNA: TGCAGTACGCCTACAGGGGTCTATGGCTACACCTTC.

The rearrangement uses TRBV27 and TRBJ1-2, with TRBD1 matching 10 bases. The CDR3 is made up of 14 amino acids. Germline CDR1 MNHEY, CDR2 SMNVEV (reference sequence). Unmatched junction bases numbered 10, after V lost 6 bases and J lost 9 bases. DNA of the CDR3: TGTGCCAGCAGCCAGGACAGGGGGACTACGCGCTACACCTTC. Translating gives CASSQDRGTTRYTF.

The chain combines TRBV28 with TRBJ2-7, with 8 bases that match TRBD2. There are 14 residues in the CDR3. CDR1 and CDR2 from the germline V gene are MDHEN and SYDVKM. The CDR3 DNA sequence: TGTACCACCAAACTAAGCGGGGGCTCCTACGAGCAGTACTTC. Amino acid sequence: CTTKLSGGSYEQYF.

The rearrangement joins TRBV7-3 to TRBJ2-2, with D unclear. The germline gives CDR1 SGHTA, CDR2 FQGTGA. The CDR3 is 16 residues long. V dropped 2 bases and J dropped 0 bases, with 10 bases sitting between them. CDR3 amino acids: CASSLELGSNTGELFF. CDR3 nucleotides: TGTGCCAGCAGCTTAGAGCTGGGGTCGAACACCGGGGAGCTGTTTTTT.

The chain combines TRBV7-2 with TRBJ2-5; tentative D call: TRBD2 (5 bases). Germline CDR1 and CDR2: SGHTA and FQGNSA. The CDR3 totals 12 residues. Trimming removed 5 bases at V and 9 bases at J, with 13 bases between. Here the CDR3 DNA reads TGTGCCAGCAGCAGAGGCACCGGGGCCCAGTACTTC. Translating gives CASSRGTGAQYF.

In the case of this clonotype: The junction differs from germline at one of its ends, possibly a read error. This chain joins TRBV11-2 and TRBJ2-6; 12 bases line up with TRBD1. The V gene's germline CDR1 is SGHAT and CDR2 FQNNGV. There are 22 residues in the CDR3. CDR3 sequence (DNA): TGTGCCAGCAGCTTCCCTGTTAAGCGGGACAGGGGGCGATGGTCCGGGGCCAACGTCCGGACTTTC. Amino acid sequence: CASSFPVKRDRGRWSGANVRTF. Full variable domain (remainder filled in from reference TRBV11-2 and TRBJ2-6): EAGVAQSPRYKIIEKRQSVAFWCNPISGHATLYWYQQILGQGPKLLIQFQNNGVVDDSQLPKDRFSAERLKGVDSTLKIQPAKLEDSAVYLCASSFPVKRDRGRWSGANVRTFGAGSRLTVL.

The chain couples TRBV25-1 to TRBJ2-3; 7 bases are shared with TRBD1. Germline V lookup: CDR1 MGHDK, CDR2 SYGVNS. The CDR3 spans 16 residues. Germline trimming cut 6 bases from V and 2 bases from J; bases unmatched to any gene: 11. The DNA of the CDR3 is TGTGCCAGCAGGACAGGGAGTTCGACGGTCACAGATACGCAGTATTTT. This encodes CASRTGSSTVTDTQYF.

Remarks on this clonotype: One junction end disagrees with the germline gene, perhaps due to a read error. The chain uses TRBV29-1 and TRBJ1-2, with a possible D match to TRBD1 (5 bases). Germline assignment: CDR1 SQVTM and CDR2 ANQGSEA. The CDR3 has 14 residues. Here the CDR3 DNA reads TGCAGCGTTATTGCAGGGCAAGATAACTATGACTACACCTTC. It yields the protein CSVIAGQDNYDYTF.

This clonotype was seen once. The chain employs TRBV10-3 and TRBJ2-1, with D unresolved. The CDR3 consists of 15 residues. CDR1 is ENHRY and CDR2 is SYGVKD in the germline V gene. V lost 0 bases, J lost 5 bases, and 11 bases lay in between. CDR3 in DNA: TGTGCCATCAGTGAGTCGCGGTCTGGAGACAATGAGCAGTTCTTC. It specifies CAISESRSGDNEQFF.

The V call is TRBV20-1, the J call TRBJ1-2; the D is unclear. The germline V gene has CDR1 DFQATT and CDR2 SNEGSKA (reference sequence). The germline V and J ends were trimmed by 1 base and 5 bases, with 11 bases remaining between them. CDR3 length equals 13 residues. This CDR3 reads CSARASTLYGYTF. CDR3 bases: TGCAGTGCTAGAGCGTCAACCCTATATGGCTACACCTTC.

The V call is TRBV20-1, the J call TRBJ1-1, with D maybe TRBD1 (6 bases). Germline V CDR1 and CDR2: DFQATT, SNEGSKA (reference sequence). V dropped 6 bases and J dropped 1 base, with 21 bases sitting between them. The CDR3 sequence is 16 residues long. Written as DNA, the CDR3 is TGCAGTGCCCTCCGGACAGTATCTTGGGGGAACACTGAAGCTTTCTTT. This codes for CSALRTVSWGNTEAFF.

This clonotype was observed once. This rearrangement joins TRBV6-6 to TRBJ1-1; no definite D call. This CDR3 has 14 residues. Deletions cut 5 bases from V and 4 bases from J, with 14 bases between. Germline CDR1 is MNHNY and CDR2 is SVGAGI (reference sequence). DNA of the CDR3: TGTGCCAGCAGTCAGAGAGCCTTACCCACTGAAGCTTTCTTT. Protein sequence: CASSQRALPTEAFF.

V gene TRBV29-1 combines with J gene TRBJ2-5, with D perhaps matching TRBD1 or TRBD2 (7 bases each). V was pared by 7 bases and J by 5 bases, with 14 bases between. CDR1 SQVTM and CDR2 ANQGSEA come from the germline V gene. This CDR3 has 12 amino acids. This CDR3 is CSGYRGGETQYF. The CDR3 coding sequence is TGCAGCGGGTACAGGGGAGGGGAGACCCAGTACTTC.

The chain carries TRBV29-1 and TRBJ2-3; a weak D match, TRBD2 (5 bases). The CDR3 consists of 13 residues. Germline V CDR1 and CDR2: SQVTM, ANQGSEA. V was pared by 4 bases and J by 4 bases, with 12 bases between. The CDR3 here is CSVGVRRADTQYF. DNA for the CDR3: TGCAGCGTTGGAGTCAGGCGGGCAGATACGCAGTATTTT.

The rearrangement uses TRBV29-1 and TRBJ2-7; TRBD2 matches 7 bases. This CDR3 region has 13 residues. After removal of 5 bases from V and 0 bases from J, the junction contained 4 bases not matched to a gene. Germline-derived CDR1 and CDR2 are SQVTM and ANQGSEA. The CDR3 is CSVLGGNSYEQYF. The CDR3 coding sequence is TGCAGCGTTCTCGGGGGGAACTCCTACGAGCAGTACTTC.